This is a list of T cell receptor beta chains from one sample in a study of T cells after yellow fever vaccination. MiXCR, run by TCRdb on the 5' RACE reads, gives a single entry per CDR3 protein. The table has just over 250,000 distinct CDR3 sequences, roughly 4.8% seen once. Material: CD4+ T cells sorted from PBMCs, obtained on the day of the yellow fever booster vaccination. All receptors derive from a man between 18 and 35 years old who received the YFV17D yellow fever vaccine. The CDR3 runs from the conserved cysteine through the conserved F or W. The D gene is left open where the match is weak. Clone size, where shown, is once, few, many, or a class for clones that have expanded.

>.|few|TRBJ2-2|TRBV6-5
CASSPRPRNTGELFF
TGTGCCAGCAGTCCGCGGCCCAGGAACACCGGGGAGCTGTTTTTT
>.|few|TRBJ1-5|TRBV4-2
CASSQGGTEQPQHF
TGTGCCAGCAGCCAAGGAGGGACCGAACAGCCCCAGCATTTT
>.|few|TRBJ1-6|TRBV20-1
CSARGGSVKSPLHF
TGCAGTGCTAGAGGAGGTAGTGTAAAGTCACCCCTCCACTTT
>.|.|TRBJ2-3|TRBV29-1
CSVEDRVWGASTDTQYF
TGCAGCGTTGAAGATCGGGTTTGGGGAGCCTCCACAGATACGCAGTATTTT
>.|many|TRBJ2-5|TRBV5-1
CASSWPRRETQYF
TGCGCCAGCAGCTGGCCCCGCCGAGAGACCCAGTACTTC
>.|many|TRBJ2-3|TRBV7-9
CASTFKLAGPDTQYF
TGTGCCAGCACTTTTAAGCTAGCCGGTCCAGATACGCAGTATTTT
>TRBD1|few|TRBJ2-3|TRBV24-1
CATSDWGQETQYF
TGTGCCACCAGTGATTGGGGACAGGAAACGCAGTATTTT
>.|few|TRBJ2-5|TRBV5-1
CASSFFQETQYF
TGCGCCAGCAGCTTTTTCCAAGAGACCCAGTACTTC
>TRBD2|many|TRBJ2-7|TRBV20-1
CSASGTSGGLEQYF
TGCAGTGCGTCCGGGACTAGCGGGGGTCTCGAGCAGTACTTC
>.|few|TRBJ2-4|TRBV6-6
CASSSRSAKNIQYF
TGTGCCAGCAGTTCGAGGTCAGCCAAAAACATTCAGTACTTC
>.|few|TRBJ2-2|TRBV7-2
CASSFDLNTGELFF
TGTGCCAGCAGCTTCGACCTAAACACCGGGGAGCTGTTTTTT
>TRBD2|many|TRBJ2-7|TRBV20-1
CSARDETSGDYEQYF
TGCAGTGCTAGAGATGAGACTAGCGGGGACTACGAGCAGTACTTC
>.|few|TRBJ1-1|TRBV3-1
CASAFPGNTEAFF
TGTGCCAGTGCCTTCCCAGGGAACACTGAAGCTTTCTTT
>TRBD1|few|TRBJ1-6|TRBV5-1
CASSRLTGNESPLHF
TGCGCCAGCAGCCGCCTGACAGGGAACGAGTCACCCCTCCACTTT
>.|.|TRBJ1-1|TRBV11-2
CASSLARGAVHTEAFF
TGTGCCAGCAGCTTAGCCCGGGGTGCGGTACACACTGAAGCTTTCTTT
>.|few|TRBJ1-1|TRBV6-5
CASSQRPGEAFF
TGTGCCAGCAGCCAACGCCCGGGGGAAGCTTTCTTT
>.|.|TRBJ2-3|TRBV5-1
CASSLDPGARDTQYF
TGCGCCAGCAGCTTGGACCCCGGGGCACGAGATACGCAGTATTTT
>.|few|TRBJ1-3|TRBV20-1
CSARGSSSGNTIYF
TGCAGTGCTAGAGGGAGCTCCTCTGGAAACACCATATATTTT
>.|.|TRBJ2-1|TRBV12-3/TRBV12-4
CASSLRDYNEQFF
TGTGCCAGCAGTTTAAGGGACTACAATGAGCAGTTCTTC
>TRBD2|few|TRBJ2-1|TRBV2
CASRASGEQFF
TGTGCCAGCAGAGCTAGCGGTGAGCAGTTCTTC
>.|few|TRBJ1-1|TRBV5-1
CASSLNGVQVAFF
TGCGCCAGCAGCTTGAACGGGGTTCAAGTAGCTTTCTTT
>TRBD1|many|TRBJ2-7|TRBV7-6
CASSPFPGQGERRSYEQYF
TGTGCCAGCAGCCCGTTTCCGGGACAGGGGGAGCGGAGGTCCTACGAGCAGTACTTC
>.|.|TRBJ1-1|TRBV27
CASRLSPANTEAFF
TGTGCCAGCAGATTGTCCCCGGCGAACACTGAAGCTTTCTTT
>.|few|TRBJ2-3|TRBV6-1
CASSVGTDTDTQYF
TGTGCCAGCAGTGTCGGGACGGACACAGATACGCAGTATTTT